The clone carrying this T cell receptor beta chain was detected only a few times. The target antigen is unknown. With 60 Vbeta and 13 Jbeta primers, the PCR was carried out. This table comes from immunoSEQ multiplex PCR, and its TCRdb copy is limited to in-frame clones, with some not included. This table has 100,000 to 120,000 clones, roughly three quarters appearing once. This sample was taken from a study of cytomegalovirus exposure and HLA in healthy donors. Points from the study as a whole: Sequencing likely caused a cluster of highly shared sequence variants. The CMV antigen specificity of three CMV-associated chains was confirmed through in vitro analysis. Prior analysis indicated that the majority of TCR beta V segments exhibited productivity approximately 87% or approximately 30% of the time. TCR beta chains numbering 164 were designated cytomegalovirus-associated.

Trimming took 3 bases from V and 0 from J, leaving 13 bases between them. The CDR3 has 16 amino acids. Germline V gene lookup returns CDR1 SGHRS and CDR2 YFSETQ. The clonotype was recovered from a man aged 40-49 years in good health and CMV-seronegative. The chain combines TRBV5-1 with TRBJ1-3, with D uncertain. The sequencing input was PBMCs. CDR3 sequence (DNA): TGCGCCAGCAGCTCCGGACTCACGAACTCTGGAAACACCATATATTTT. Encoded protein: CASSSGLTNSGNTIYF.